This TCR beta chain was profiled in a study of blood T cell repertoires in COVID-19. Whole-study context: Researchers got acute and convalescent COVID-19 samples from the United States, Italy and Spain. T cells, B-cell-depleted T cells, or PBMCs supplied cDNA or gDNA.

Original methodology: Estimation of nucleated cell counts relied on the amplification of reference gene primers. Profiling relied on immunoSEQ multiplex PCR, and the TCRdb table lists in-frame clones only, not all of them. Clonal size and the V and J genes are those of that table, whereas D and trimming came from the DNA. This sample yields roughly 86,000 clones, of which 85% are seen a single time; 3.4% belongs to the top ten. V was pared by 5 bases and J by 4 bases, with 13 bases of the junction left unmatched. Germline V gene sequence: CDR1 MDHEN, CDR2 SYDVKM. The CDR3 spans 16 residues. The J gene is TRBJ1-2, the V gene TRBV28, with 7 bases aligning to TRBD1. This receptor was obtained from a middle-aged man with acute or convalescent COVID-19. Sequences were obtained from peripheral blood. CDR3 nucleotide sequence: TGTGCCAGCAGTCGACAGGGAGGACAGCCAGTCTATGGCTACACCTTC. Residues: CASSRQGGQPVYGYTF.